The present T cell receptor beta chain was sequenced within a study of blood T cell repertoires in COVID-19. V dropped 1 base and J dropped 5 bases, with 9 bases sitting between them. CDR3 length equals 13 residues. Germline V lookup: CDR1 SEHNR, CDR2 FQNEAQ (reference sequence). This clone was detected once. Clones were sequenced by immunoSEQ multiplex PCR, and TCRdb holds only the in-frame ones, with some missing. Seen here are around 80,000 clones, about four fifths observed once, and the top ten hold over 10%. The chain has TRBV7-9 and TRBJ2-7; the D gene is possibly TRBD1 (5 bases). Sequencing input: peripheral blood. The receptor's source is a human donor in a cohort sampled during active COVID-19. The CDR3 DNA sequence: TGTGCCAGCAGCTTAGGACAGATCCACGAGCAGTACTTC. Its translation is CASSLGQIHEQYF.